This T cell receptor (beta chain) was sequenced during a study of identical twins. Trimming at V came to 4 bases and at J to 5 bases, leaving 3 bases not matched to a gene. The length of the CDR3 is 13 residues. CDR1 is SGHRS and CDR2 is YFSETQ in the germline V gene. In every case, the donor was a healthy Caucasian. TCRdb called the 5' RACE reads again in MiXCR, with one record for every CDR3 protein. The sample includes about 240,000 distinct CDR3 sequences, more than 9.5% of them seen just once. The same data also went into a second study, on yellow fever vaccine responses in identical twins.

The sequence derives from a woman aged 18-29 years in good health. The V call is TRBV5-1, the J call TRBJ2-3, with TRBD1 identical over 8 bases. The sample taken for sequencing was memory (CD45RO+) T cells sorted from blood. CDR3 sequence: CASSQDRVDTQYF. As DNA, the CDR3 is TGCGCCAGCAGCCAGGACAGGGTAGATACGCAGTATTTT.